This TCR beta chain came from a study of T-cell reconstitution after alpha-beta-depleted transplantation in children. General study results and limits: At around two months after transplant, the alpha-beta T cells were reportedly derived from several hundred expanded clones that came from non-depleted graft cells. Newly produced T cells mostly provided counts and TCRbeta diversity after one year, as hyperexpanded clones declined. Day-60 TCRbeta diversity that was high in some patients was derived from surviving recipient T cells and thymic progenitors.

This clonotype was seen at least ten times. As yet, its antigen is unknown. Germline V gene data show CDR1 as MDHEN and CDR2 as SYDVKM. The V and J ends lost 3 bases and 9 bases respectively, with 12 bases between them. The CDR3 has 14 amino acids. Construction of the TCRbeta library involved unique molecular identifiers. MiXCR, run by TCRdb on the PCR reads, gives a single entry per CDR3 protein. This table has about 150,000 distinct CDR3 sequences, 11% appearing once. This TCR was sampled from a boy aged 2 to 9 with acute myeloid leukemia, due to receive a stem cell transplant. This specimen consisted of PBMCs, obtained before TCRalphabeta/CD19-depleted stem cell transplant. V and J are TRBV28 and TRBJ1-6; D is unclear. CDR3 sequence (DNA): TGTGCCAGCAGTTTCGATCTTAAGGGTTCACCCCTCCACTTT. Its translation: CASSFDLKGSPLHF.